Below, 26 T cell receptor beta chains from the same sample are listed, as sequenced in a study of somatic mutations in cytotoxic T cells in rheumatoid arthritis. The table came from immunoSEQ multiplex PCR; TCRdb's copy has only in-frame clones and leaves some out. The sample shows some 40,000 clones, about 84% of them seen only once. The material sequenced was CD8+ T cells sorted from blood. These receptor sequences come from a man between 40 and 49 years old in good health.

The chain recombines TRBV9 with TRBJ1-2; D perhaps matches TRBD1 (5 bases). CDR3 size: 13 residues. V was shortened by 0 bases and J by 4 bases, with 7 bases between the two germline ends. Germline CDR1 SGDLS, CDR2 YYNGEE. The CDR3 is CASSVVGRYGYTF. The CDR3 DNA reads as TGTGCCAGCAGCGTAGTGGGGCGCTATGGCTACACCTTC.

The rearrangement joins TRBV29-1 to TRBJ2-3; D is unresolved. Germline V CDR1 and CDR2: SQVTM, ANQGSEA. V was cut by 1 base and J by 2 bases, with 4 bases left in between. The CDR3 covers 12 residues. The CDR3 region has the DNA TGCAGCGTTGAAGGAGCCACAGATACGCAGTATTTT. Amino acids: CSVEGATDTQYF.

The DNA of the CDR3 is TGTGCCAGCAGTGACCCTACGGCGGCAACCTACGAGCAGTACTTC. Translating gives CASSDPTAATYEQYF. The chain combines TRBV28 with TRBJ2-7; D is uncertain. V was clipped by 5 bases and J by 2 bases, with 16 bases between them. The CDR3 totals 15 residues. Germline CDR1 and CDR2: MDHEN and SYDVKM.

The chain employs TRBV5-3 and TRBJ2-2, with D perhaps matching TRBD2 (5 bases). TRBV5-3 is noted as an ORF with a role that remains uncertain. The CDR3 has 16 residues. With 4 bases removed from V and 6 bases from J, the gap between germline ends came to 19 bases. CDR3 nucleotides: TGTGCCAGAAGCAAACAAACTAGGCCCCCCCCCGGGGAGCTGTTTTTT. Protein sequence: CARSKQTRPPPGELFF.

The chain has TRBV10-2 and TRBJ1-4, with D perhaps matching TRBD1 (5 bases). This CDR3 comprises 13 residues. V was clipped by 2 bases and J by 8 bases, with 9 bases between them. Germline CDR1 WSHSY, CDR2 SAAADI. CDR3 DNA sequence: TGCGCCAGCAGTGAGGCCAGGGAAGAAAAACTGTTTTTT. It is translated as CASSEAREEKLFF.

The chain joins TRBV7-9 to TRBJ2-1; 9 positions match TRBD1. Germline V lookup: CDR1 SEHNR, CDR2 FQNEAQ (reference sequence). With 5 bases clipped from V and 8 bases from J, the junction kept 10 bases outside the gene matches. There are 15 residues in the CDR3. This chain's CDR3 is CASSIGQGRDHEQFF. CDR3 nucleotides: TGTGCCAGCAGCATAGGACAGGGGCGGGACCATGAGCAGTTCTTC.

V is TRBV6-1 and J is TRBJ2-7, with D uncertain. The germline CDR1 and CDR2 sequences are MNHNS and SASEGT. The CDR3 runs 15 residues. V lost 1 base and J lost 3, with 13 bases in between. The CDR3 loop reads CASSEEDGTNYEQYF. The DNA for the CDR3 is TGTGCCAGCAGTGAAGAGGACGGAACCAACTACGAGCAGTACTTC.

This chain joins TRBV14 and TRBJ2-2; D call uncertain. V dropped 0 bases and J dropped 8 bases, with 7 bases sitting between them. The CDR3 runs to 13 residues. Germline V gives CDR1 SGHDN, CDR2 FVKESK. This CDR3 is CASSQDLAGELFF. The CDR3 bases are TGTGCCAGCAGCCAAGATCTGGCAGGGGAGCTGTTTTTT.

The chain joins TRBV19 to TRBJ2-7; tentatively, D is TRBD2 (5 bases). Per germline, CDR1 LNHDA and CDR2 SQIVND (reference sequence). V was cut by 1 base and J by 2 bases, with 12 bases left in between. The CDR3 contains 15 residues. CDR3 region: CASSIGSSATYEQYF. CDR3 in DNA: TGTGCCAGTAGTATAGGAAGTAGCGCCACCTACGAGCAGTACTTC.

V usage is TRBV2 and J usage is TRBJ2-7, with TRBD2 identical over 11 bases. Germline V CDR1 and CDR2: SNHLY, FYNNEI. The CDR3 is 15 residues long. Trimming cost V 7 bases and J 1 base; bases outside gene matches: 6. The CDR3 coding sequence is TGTGCCAGCAATCCCGGGACTAGCGGTTCCTACGAGCAGTACTTC. This codes for CASNPGTSGSYEQYF.

The chain is built from TRBV28 and TRBJ1-2; no definite D call. V was shortened by 2 bases and J by 7 bases, with 17 bases between the two germline ends. The CDR3 sequence is 15 residues long. In germline, CDR1 is MDHEN, CDR2 SYDVKM. The CDR3 reads CASSLDSLDGRGYTF. DNA of the CDR3: TGTGCCAGCAGTTTAGATTCCCTTGACGGCCGTGGCTACACCTTC.

This chain uses TRBV28 with TRBJ1-1; no clear D. The V gene lost 2 bases and the J gene lost 4 bases, with 8 bases spanning the gap. The CDR3 totals 13 residues. The V gene's germline CDR1 is MDHEN and CDR2 SYDVKM. The CDR3 here is CASSLVGSTEAFF. CDR3 coding DNA: TGTGCCAGCAGTTTAGTGGGGAGCACTGAAGCTTTCTTT.

This sequence joins TRBV6-5 and TRBJ2-2, with a possible D match to TRBD1 (5 bases). The V end lost 7 bases, the J end lost 4 bases, and 10 bases lay between the germline ends. This CDR3 has 13 residues. Germline V CDR1 and CDR2: MNHEY, SVGAGI. The CDR3 coding sequence is TGTGCCAGCAAGGGGCAGGTCACCGGGGAGCTGTTTTTT. Translation gives CASKGQVTGELFF.

The rearrangement links TRBV28 to TRBJ1-1, with D unresolved. CDR3 length: 16 residues. With 3 bases removed from V and 2 bases from J, the gap between germline ends came to 16 bases. The germline gives CDR1 MDHEN, CDR2 SYDVKM. CDR3 DNA sequence: TGTGCCAGCAGTTTCTCGTTGGCGGGGATCAACACTGAAGCTTTCTTT. Amino acids: CASSFSLAGINTEAFF.

The table lists this clone with a count of one. In nucleotides, the CDR3 is TGTGCCAGCAGCCCTGGGACGAACACTGAAGCTTTCTTT. Amino acids: CASSPGTNTEAFF. The chain employs TRBV5-4 and TRBJ1-1; D may be TRBD1 (5 bases). Germline loops: CDR1 SGHNT, CDR2 YYREEE (reference sequence). V lost 4 bases and J 1 base, leaving 8 bases between the germline ends. This CDR3 region has 13 residues.

The chain recombines TRBV29-1 with TRBJ2-1; D ambiguous. Germline lookup yields CDR1 SQVTM and CDR2 ANQGSEA. There are 11 residues in the CDR3. The V end lost 6 bases, the J end lost 9 bases, and 12 bases lay between the germline ends. This CDR3 is CSVPDMSEQFF. The CDR3 nucleotides read TGCAGCGTGCCCGACATGAGTGAGCAGTTCTTC.

The V and J genes are TRBV13 and TRBJ2-1; D ambiguous. This CDR3 is built from 13 residues. Trimming pared 8 bases from V and 1 base from J, leaving 9 bases between. Looked up from germline, CDR1 is PRHDT and CDR2 is FYEKMQ (reference sequence). The CDR3 DNA reads as TGTGCCAGCTATAGGGCTTCCTACAATGAGCAGTTCTTC. Protein sequence: CASYRASYNEQFF.

The chain carries TRBV27 and TRBJ2-7; tentatively, D is TRBD1 (5 bases). The CDR3 has 14 amino acids. The germline V gene encodes CDR1 MNHEY and CDR2 SMNVEV (reference sequence). V lost 6 bases and J lost 3, with 15 bases in between. This CDR3 reads CASSRTRELYEQYF. The CDR3, as DNA: TGTGCCAGCAGCCGCACCAGGGAACTCTACGAGCAGTACTTC.

The chain employs TRBV2 and TRBJ2-1, with TRBD2 matching 14 bases. The V segment lost 6 bases and the J segment 0 bases; nucleotides outside the gene matches: 19. This CDR3 contains 22 residues. CDR1 is SNHLY, CDR2 FYNNEI, per germline. The CDR3 coding sequence is TGTGCCAGCAGGGTGGCCCTTTCCCCGGGACTAGCGGGAGCAAACTCCTACAATGAGCAGTTCTTC. This translates into CASRVALSPGLAGANSYNEQFF.

The CDR3 sequence is CASSVRDTPYEQYF. The CDR3 bases are TGTGCCAGCAGCGTCCGGGACACTCCCTACGAGCAGTACTTC. This chain joins TRBV9 and TRBJ2-7; the D gene is possibly TRBD1 (6 bases). Trimming took 2 bases from V and 2 from J, leaving 11 bases between them. This CDR3 spans 14 amino acids. Looked up from germline, CDR1 is SGDLS and CDR2 is YYNGEE.

CDR3 DNA: TGTGCCAGCAGCGCCGTGGGGAGAACCAATGAGCAGTTCTTC. Its translation is CASSAVGRTNEQFF. The chain has TRBV7-9 and TRBJ2-1; D is possibly TRBD2 (5 bases). This CDR3 region has 14 residues. Between the trimmed V and J ends, which lost 5 bases and 6 bases, there was a span of 14 bases. Germline CDR1 is SEHNR and CDR2 is FQNEAQ (reference sequence).

This rearrangement joins TRBV20-1 to TRBJ2-7; D might be TRBD2 (5 bases). The CDR3 length is 11 residues. The ends were cut back, 5 bases at V and 5 bases at J, with 10 bases in the middle. Germline V gene data show CDR1 as DFQATT and CDR2 as SNEGSKA (reference sequence). CDR3 sequence (DNA): TGCAGTGCTTTTTCGGGGAACGAGCAGTACTTC. Protein sequence: CSAFSGNEQYF.

The V and J genes are TRBV6-5 and TRBJ2-7; D unresolved. CDR3 size: 14 residues. With 2 bases removed from V and 0 bases from J, the gap between germline ends came to 8 bases. Germline assignment: CDR1 MNHEY and CDR2 SVGAGI. The CDR3, as DNA: TGTGCCAGCAGTTACGGTCACACCTCCTACGAGCAGTACTTC. Its translation: CASSYGHTSYEQYF.

The rearrangement links TRBV28 to TRBJ2-1; 9 positions agree with TRBD2. V was clipped by 6 bases and J by 10 bases; unmatched bases: 10. The germline CDR1 and CDR2 sequences are MDHEN and SYDVKM. The CDR3 has 14 residues. Here the CDR3 reads CASRPPAGGREQFF. CDR3 DNA sequence: TGTGCCAGCAGGCCCCCAGCGGGAGGACGGGAGCAGTTCTTC.

About this clone: A read error is possible here, since a much larger clone lies one base away. The V and J genes are TRBV6-4 and TRBJ2-6; D is uncertain. Trimming left V 2 bases short and J 0 bases short, with 2 bases between. Germline V lookup: CDR1 MRHNA, CDR2 SNTAGT. This CDR3 region has 14 residues. CDR3 protein: CASSDNSGANVLTF. CDR3 in DNA: TGTGCCAGCAGTGACAACTCTGGGGCCAACGTCCTGACTTTC.

The genes are TRBV21-1 and TRBJ1-3; the tabulated D call, TRBD1, remains unverified against the DNA. TRBV21-1 corresponds to a pseudogene. The CDR3 is 16 residues long. The CDR3 nucleotides read TGTGCCAGCAGCAGCCACAGGGGAGGCACTGGAAACACCATATATTTT. Its protein is CASSSHRGGTGNTIYF.